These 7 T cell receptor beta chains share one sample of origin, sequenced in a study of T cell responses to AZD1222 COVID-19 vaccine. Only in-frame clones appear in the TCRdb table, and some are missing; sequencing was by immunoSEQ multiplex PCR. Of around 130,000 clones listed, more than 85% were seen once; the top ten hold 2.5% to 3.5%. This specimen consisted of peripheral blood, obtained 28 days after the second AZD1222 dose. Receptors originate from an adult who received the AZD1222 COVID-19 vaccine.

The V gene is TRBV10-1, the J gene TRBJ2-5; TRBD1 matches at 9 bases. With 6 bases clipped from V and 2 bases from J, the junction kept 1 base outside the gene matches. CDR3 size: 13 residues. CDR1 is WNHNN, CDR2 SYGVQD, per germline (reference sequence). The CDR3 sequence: CASSDRGQETQYF. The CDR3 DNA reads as TGCGCCAGCAGCGACAGGGGGCAAGAGACCCAGTACTTC.

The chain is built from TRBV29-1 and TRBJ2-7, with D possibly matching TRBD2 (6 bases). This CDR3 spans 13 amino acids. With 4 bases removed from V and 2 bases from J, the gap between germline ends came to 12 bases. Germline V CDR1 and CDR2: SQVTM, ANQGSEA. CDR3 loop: CSVGREAPYEQYF. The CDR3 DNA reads TGCAGCGTTGGGAGGGAGGCCCCCTACGAGCAGTACTTC.

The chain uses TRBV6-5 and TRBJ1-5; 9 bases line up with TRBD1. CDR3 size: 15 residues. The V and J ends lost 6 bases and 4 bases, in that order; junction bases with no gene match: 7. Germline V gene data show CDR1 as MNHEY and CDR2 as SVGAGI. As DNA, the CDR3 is TGTGCCAGCAGCTCGGACAGGGGAGTAAATCAGCCCCAGCATTTT. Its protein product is CASSSDRGVNQPQHF.

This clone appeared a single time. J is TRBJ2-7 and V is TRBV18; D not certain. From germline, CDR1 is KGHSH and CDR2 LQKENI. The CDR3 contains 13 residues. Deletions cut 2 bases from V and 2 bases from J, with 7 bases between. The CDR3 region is CASSPGNPYEQYF. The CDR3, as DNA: TGTGCCAGCTCACCAGGGAACCCCTACGAGCAGTACTTC.

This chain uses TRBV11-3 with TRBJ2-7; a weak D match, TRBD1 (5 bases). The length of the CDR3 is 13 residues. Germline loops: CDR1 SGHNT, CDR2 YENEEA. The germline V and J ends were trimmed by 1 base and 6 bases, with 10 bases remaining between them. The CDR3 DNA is TGTGCCAGCAGCTTAGTAGGGGAATGCGAGCAGTACTTC. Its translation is CASSLVGECEQYF.

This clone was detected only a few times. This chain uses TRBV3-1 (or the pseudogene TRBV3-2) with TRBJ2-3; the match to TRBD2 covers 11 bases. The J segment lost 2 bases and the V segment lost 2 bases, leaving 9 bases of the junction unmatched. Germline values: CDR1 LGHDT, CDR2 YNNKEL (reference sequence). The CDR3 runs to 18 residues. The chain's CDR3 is CASSQRGSGGATTDTQYF. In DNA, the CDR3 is TGTGCCAGCAGCCAAAGGGGTAGCGGGGGGGCCACCACAGATACGCAGTATTTT.

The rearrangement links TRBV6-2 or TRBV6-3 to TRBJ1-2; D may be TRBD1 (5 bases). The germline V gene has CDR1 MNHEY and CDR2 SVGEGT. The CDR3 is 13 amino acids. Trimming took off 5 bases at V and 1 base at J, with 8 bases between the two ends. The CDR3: CASSRQYNYGYTF. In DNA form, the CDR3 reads TGTGCCAGCAGTAGACAGTATAACTATGGCTACACCTTC.